The subject of this entry is one T cell receptor beta chain. The sample belongs to a study of T cell changes during pregnancy in multiple sclerosis. Sequenced by immunoSEQ multiplex PCR; TCRdb stores in-frame clones only, minus some. The table records about 44,000 clones, about nine tenths of them present only once. This CDR3 region has 16 residues. Germline V gene lookup returns CDR1 LNHDA and CDR2 SQIVND (reference sequence). V was pared by 3 bases and J by 1 base, with 10 bases between. This chain links TRBV19 with TRBJ2-6; D ambiguous. The clonotype comes from a female donor with multiple sclerosis, enrolled in a pregnancy study. Sequences were derived from CD4+ T cells from peripheral blood mononuclear cells, sampled in the first trimester of pregnancy. CDR3 coding DNA: TGTGCCAGTAGTATGTTTAGCATGTCTGGGGCCAACGTCCTGACTTTC. It yields the protein CASSMFSMSGANVLTF.